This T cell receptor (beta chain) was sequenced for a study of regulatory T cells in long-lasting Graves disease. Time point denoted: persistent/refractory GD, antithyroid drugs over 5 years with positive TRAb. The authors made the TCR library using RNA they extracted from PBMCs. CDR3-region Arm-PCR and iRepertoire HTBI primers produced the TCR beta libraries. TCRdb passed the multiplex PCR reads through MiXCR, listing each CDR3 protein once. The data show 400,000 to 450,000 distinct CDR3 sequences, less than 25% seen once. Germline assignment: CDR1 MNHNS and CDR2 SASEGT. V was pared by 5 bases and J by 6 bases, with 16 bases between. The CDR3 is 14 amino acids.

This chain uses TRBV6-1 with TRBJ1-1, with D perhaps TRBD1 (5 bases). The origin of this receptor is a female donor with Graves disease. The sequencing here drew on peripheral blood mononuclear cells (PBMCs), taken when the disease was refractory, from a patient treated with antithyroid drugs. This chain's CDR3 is CASSRLRVGAEAFF. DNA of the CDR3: TGTGCCAGCAGTAGACTCAGGGTTGGGGCTGAAGCTTTCTTT.